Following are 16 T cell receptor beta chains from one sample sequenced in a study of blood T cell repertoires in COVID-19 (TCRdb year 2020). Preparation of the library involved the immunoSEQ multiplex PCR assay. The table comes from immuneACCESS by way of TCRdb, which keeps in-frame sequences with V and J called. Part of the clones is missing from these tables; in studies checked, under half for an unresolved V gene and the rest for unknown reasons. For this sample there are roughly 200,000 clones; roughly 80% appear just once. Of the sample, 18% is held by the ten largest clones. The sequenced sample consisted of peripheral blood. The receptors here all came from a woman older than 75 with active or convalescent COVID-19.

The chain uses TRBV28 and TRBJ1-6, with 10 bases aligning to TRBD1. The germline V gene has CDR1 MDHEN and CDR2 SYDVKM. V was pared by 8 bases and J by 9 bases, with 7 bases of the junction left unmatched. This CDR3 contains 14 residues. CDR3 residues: CASRSGQGVSPLHF. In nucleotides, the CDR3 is TGTGCCAGCCGATCTGGACAGGGGGTTTCACCCCTCCACTTT.

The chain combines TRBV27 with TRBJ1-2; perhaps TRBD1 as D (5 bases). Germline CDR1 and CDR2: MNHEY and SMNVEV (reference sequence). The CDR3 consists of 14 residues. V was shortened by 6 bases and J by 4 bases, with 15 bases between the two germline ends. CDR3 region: CASSPHQGGYGYTF. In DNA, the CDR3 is TGTGCCAGCAGCCCGCACCAGGGAGGCTATGGCTACACCTTC.

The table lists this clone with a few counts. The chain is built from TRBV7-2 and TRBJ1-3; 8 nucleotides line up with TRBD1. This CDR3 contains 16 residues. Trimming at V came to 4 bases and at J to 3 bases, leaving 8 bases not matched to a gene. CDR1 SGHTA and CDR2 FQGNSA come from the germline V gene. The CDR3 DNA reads TGTGCCAGCAGCTCTCGGACAGGGTCGATTGGAAACACCATATATTTT. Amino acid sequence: CASSSRTGSIGNTIYF.

CDR3 sequence reads: CASSEGQGSGNTIYF. DNA of the CDR3: TGTGCCAGCTCTGAGGGACAGGGGTCTGGAAACACCATATATTTT. The rearrangement uses TRBV18 and TRBJ1-3; 10 bases line up with TRBD1. Germline V gene lookup returns CDR1 KGHSH and CDR2 LQKENI. This CDR3 is built from 15 residues. V gave up 6 bases and J gave up 1 base; unmatched junction bases: 3.

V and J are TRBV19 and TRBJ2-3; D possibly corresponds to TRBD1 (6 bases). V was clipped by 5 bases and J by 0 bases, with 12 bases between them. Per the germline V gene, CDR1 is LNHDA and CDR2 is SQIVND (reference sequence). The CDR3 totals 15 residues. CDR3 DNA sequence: TGTGCCAGTAGTGACCCTGGGGGCAGCACAGATACGCAGTATTTT. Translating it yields CASSDPGGSTDTQYF.

The CDR3 sequence is CASSLNARGVTDTQYF. As DNA, the CDR3 is TGTGCCAGCAGCTTAAATGCGCGGGGGGTCACAGATACGCAGTATTTT. The chain employs TRBV7-3 and TRBJ2-3; 8 bases match TRBD2. This CDR3 has 16 residues. The germline gives CDR1 SGHTA, CDR2 FQGTGA. V lost 1 base, J lost 2 bases, and 5 bases stayed unmatched.

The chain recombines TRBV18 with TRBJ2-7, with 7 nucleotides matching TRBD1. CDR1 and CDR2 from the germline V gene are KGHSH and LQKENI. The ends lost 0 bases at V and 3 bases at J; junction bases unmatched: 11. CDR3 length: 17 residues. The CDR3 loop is CASSPPSSIGGNYEQYF. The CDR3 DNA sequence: TGTGCCAGCTCACCACCGTCATCGATAGGGGGCAACTACGAGCAGTACTTC.

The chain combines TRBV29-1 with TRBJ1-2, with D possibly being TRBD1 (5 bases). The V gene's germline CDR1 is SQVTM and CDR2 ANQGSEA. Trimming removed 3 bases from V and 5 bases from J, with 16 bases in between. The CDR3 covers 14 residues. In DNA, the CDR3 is TGCAGCGTTGAGAAGGGGCCCGATTTTTATGGCTACACCTTC. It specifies CSVEKGPDFYGYTF.

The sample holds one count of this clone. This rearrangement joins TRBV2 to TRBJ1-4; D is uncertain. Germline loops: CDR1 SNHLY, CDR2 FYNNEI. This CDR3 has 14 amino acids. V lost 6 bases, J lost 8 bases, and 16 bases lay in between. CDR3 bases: TGTGCCAGCAGACCCCTAGGATTCGGGGAAAAACTGTTTTTT. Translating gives CASRPLGFGEKLFF.

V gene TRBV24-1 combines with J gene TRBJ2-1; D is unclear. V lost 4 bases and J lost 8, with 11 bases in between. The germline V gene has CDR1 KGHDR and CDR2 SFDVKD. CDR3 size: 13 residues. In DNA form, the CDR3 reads TGTGCCACCAGTGACCCTAATTCCGATGAGCAGTTCTTC. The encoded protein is CATSDPNSDEQFF.

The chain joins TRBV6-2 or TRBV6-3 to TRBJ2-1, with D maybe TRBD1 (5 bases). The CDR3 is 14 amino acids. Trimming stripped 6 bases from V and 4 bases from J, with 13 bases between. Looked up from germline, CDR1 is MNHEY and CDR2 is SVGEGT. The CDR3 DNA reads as TGTGCCAGCAGCCTATGGGGCTCGTACAATGAGCAGTTCTTC. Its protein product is CASSLWGSYNEQFF.

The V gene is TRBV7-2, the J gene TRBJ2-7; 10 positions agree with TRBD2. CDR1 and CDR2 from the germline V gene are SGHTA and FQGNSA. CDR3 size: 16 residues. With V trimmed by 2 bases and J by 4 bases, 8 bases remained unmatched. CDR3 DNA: TGTGCCAGCAGCTTAAGGAGTAGCGGGAGGATATACGAGCAGTACTTC. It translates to CASSLRSSGRIYEQYF. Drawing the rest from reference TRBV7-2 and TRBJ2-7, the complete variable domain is GAGVSQSPSNKVTEKGKDVELRCDPISGHTALYWYRQSLGQGLEFLIYFQGNSAPDKSGLPSDRFSAERTGGSVSTLTIQRTQQEDSAVYLCASSLRSSGRIYEQYFGPGTRLTVT.

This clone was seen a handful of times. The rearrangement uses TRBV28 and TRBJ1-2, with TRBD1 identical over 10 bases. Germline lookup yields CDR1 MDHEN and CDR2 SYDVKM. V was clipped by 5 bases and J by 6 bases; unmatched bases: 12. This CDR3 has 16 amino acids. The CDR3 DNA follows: TGTGCCAGCAGTCTCCGGACAGGGGGTTTACTAGATGGCTACACCTTC. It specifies CASSLRTGGLLDGYTF.

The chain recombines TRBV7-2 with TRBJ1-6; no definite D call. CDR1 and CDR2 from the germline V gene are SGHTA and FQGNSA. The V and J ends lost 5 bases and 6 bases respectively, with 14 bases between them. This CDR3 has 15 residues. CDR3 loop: CASSPRHSANSPLHF. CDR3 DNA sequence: TGTGCCAGCAGCCCCCGCCACTCCGCTAATTCACCCCTCCACTTT. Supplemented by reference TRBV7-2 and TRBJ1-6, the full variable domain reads GAGVSQSPSNKVTEKGKDVELRCDPISGHTALYWYRQSLGQGLEFLIYFQGNSAPDKSGLPSDRFSAERTGGSVSTLTIQRTQQEDSAVYLCASSPRHSANSPLHFGNGTRLTVT.

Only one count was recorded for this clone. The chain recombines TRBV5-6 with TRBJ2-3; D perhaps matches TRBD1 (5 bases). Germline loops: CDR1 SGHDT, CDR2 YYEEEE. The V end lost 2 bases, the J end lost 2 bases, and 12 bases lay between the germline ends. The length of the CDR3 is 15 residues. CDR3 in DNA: TGTGCCAGCAGCTTTACAGGCAGAACCACAGATACGCAGTATTTT. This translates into CASSFTGRTTDTQYF.

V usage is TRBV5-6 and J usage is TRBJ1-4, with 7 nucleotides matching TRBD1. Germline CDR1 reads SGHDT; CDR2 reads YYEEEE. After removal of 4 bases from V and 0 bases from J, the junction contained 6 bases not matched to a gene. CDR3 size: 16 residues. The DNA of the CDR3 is TGTGCCAGCAGCCCGGGGACAGCCCCAACTAATGAAAAACTGTTTTTT. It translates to CASSPGTAPTNEKLFF.